Detailed here is one TCR beta chain. Its antigen is as yet unknown. The sample originates from a study of lymphopenia after photon versus proton radiotherapy. CDR1 and CDR2 from the germline V gene are LNHDA and SQIVND (reference sequence). Trimming stripped 3 bases from V and 4 bases from J, with 18 bases between. The CDR3 is 16 amino acids. Only in-frame clones appear in the TCRdb table, and some are missing; sequencing was by immunoSEQ multiplex PCR. The sample lists about 70,000 clones, around 92% seen once, with about 2.2% in the top ten. General study findings and limits: After lymphocyte nadir, photon-treated repertoires showed oligoclonal expansion, especially CD8+ Temra. Survival link was tested only in deceased patients; proton benefit remains a possibility.

The starting material was peripheral blood, obtained from a patient treated with photon-based radiotherapy. The TCR comes from a woman aged 40 to 50 with cholangiocarcinoma. The chain couples TRBV19 to TRBJ1-1; D possibly corresponds to TRBD1 (5 bases). In DNA, the CDR3 is TGTGCCAGTAGTATCACGCTCACGGCGGGGGGCACTGAAGCTTTCTTT. This encodes CASSITLTAGGTEAFF.